The rows below give T cell receptor beta chains drawn from one sample of a study of T-cell reconstitution after alpha-beta-depleted transplantation in children. One entry per CDR3 protein, called by TCRdb with MiXCR from the PCR reads. The sample includes approximately 1,000,000 distinct CDR3 sequences, under 30% seen only once; the top ten take 28%. The sample here was PBMCs, mostly from graft donor cells, taken 360 days after TCRalphabeta/CD19-depleted stem cell transplant. These receptors originate from a boy in the first two years of life who had a stem cell transplant for SCID, so the T cells may come from the graft donor. Both conserved end residues are part of each CDR3. The order of the fields is V gene, clone size, J gene, D gene, CDR3 protein, CDR3 DNA. The D gene is left open where the match is weak. Size is omitted from some rows. Given values are once, few, many or a class for expanded clones.

v_gene: TRBV14; abundance: NA; j_gene: TRBJ2-2; d_gene: NA; CDR3aa: CASSHFVGGELFF; CDR3nt: TGTGCCAGCAGCCATTTTGTGGGCGGGGAGCTGTTTTTT
v_gene: TRBV29-1; abundance: few; j_gene: TRBJ2-7; d_gene: TRBD1; CDR3aa: CSVEVVQGAYEQYF; CDR3nt: TGCAGCGTTGAAGTGGTGCAGGGGGCATACGAGCAGTACTTC
v_gene: TRBV5-1; abundance: NA; j_gene: TRBJ2-7; d_gene: TRBD2; CDR3aa: CASSPTSSGGAYEQYF; CDR3nt: TGCGCCAGCAGCCCGACCTCTAGCGGGGGGGCCTACGAGCAGTACTTC
v_gene: TRBV12-3/TRBV12-4; abundance: NA; j_gene: TRBJ1-5; d_gene: TRBD1; CDR3aa: CASSWGQYNQPQHF; CDR3nt: TGTGCCAGCAGTTGGGGACAGTACAATCAGCCCCAGCATTTT
v_gene: TRBV5-1; abundance: few; j_gene: TRBJ2-1; d_gene: NA; CDR3aa: CASSLIPQSVYNEQFF; CDR3nt: TGCGCCAGCAGCTTAATCCCACAGTCGGTTTACAATGAGCAGTTCTTC
v_gene: TRBV30; abundance: few; j_gene: TRBJ2-7; d_gene: NA; CDR3aa: CAWSALSEQYF; CDR3nt: TGTGCCTGGAGTGCCTTGAGCGAGCAGTACTTC
v_gene: TRBV29-1; abundance: NA; j_gene: TRBJ2-7; d_gene: NA; CDR3aa: CSVLTTYEQYF; CDR3nt: TGCAGCGTCCTGACTACTTACGAGCAGTACTTC
v_gene: TRBV12-3/TRBV12-4; abundance: few; j_gene: TRBJ2-7; d_gene: TRBD2; CDR3aa: CASSFRLAGIYEQYF; CDR3nt: TGTGCCAGCAGTTTTAGACTAGCGGGAATCTACGAGCAGTACTTC
v_gene: TRBV27; abundance: NA; j_gene: TRBJ2-7; d_gene: NA; CDR3aa: CASSLSDRGDEQYF; CDR3nt: TGTGCCAGCAGTTTATCCGACAGAGGGGACGAGCAGTACTTC
v_gene: TRBV20-1; abundance: NA; j_gene: TRBJ2-7; d_gene: TRBD1; CDR3aa: CSASSPGTGSYEQYF; CDR3nt: TGCAGTGCTAGTTCCCCCGGGACAGGGTCCTACGAGCAGTACTTC
v_gene: TRBV29-1; abundance: NA; j_gene: TRBJ2-1; d_gene: NA; CDR3aa: CSGAFQSYNEQFF; CDR3nt: TGCAGCGGGGCTTTCCAGTCCTACAATGAGCAGTTCTTC
v_gene: TRBV5-1; abundance: few; j_gene: TRBJ2-5; d_gene: NA; CDR3aa: CASMGGETQYF; CDR3nt: TGCGCCAGCATGGGGGGAGAGACCCAGTACTTC
v_gene: TRBV19; abundance: NA; j_gene: TRBJ1-6; d_gene: NA; CDR3aa: CASSRGTGLNSPLHF; CDR3nt: TGTGCCAGTAGTAGGGGAACAGGCTTGAATTCACCCCTCCACTTT
v_gene: TRBV5-1; abundance: few; j_gene: TRBJ2-7; d_gene: NA; CDR3aa: CASSLEGGVSYEQYF; CDR3nt: TGCGCCAGCAGCTTGGAGGGCGGCGTCTCCTACGAGCAGTACTTC
v_gene: TRBV9; abundance: NA; j_gene: TRBJ1-2; d_gene: NA; CDR3aa: CASSEGSSGDYGYTF; CDR3nt: TGTGCCAGCTCAGAGGGCTCTTCAGGTGACTATGGCTACACCTTC
v_gene: TRBV3-1; abundance: NA; j_gene: TRBJ1-1; d_gene: NA; CDR3aa: CASSPLSEAGNTEAFF; CDR3nt: TGTGCCAGCAGCCCACTATCGGAGGCGGGGAACACTGAAGCTTTCTTT
v_gene: TRBV2; abundance: few; j_gene: TRBJ1-2; d_gene: NA; CDR3aa: CASREHRKPSRPYGYTF; CDR3nt: TGTGCCAGCAGGGAACACAGGAAACCCTCCCGGCCCTATGGCTACACCTTC
v_gene: TRBV5-1; abundance: many; j_gene: TRBJ2-1; d_gene: NA; CDR3aa: CASSFVDAEQFF; CDR3nt: TGCGCCAGCAGCTTCGTAGATGCTGAGCAGTTCTTC
v_gene: TRBV5-1; abundance: few; j_gene: TRBJ2-7; d_gene: TRBD1; CDR3aa: CASSRGQGQHEQYF; CDR3nt: TGCGCCAGCAGCCGCGGACAGGGACAACACGAGCAGTACTTC
v_gene: TRBV7-8; abundance: many; j_gene: TRBJ2-5; d_gene: NA; CDR3aa: CASSLAPETQYF; CDR3nt: TGTGCCAGCAGCTTAGCTCCAGAGACCCAGTACTTC
v_gene: TRBV7-7; abundance: NA; j_gene: TRBJ2-7; d_gene: NA; CDR3aa: CASSHGPETYYEQYF; CDR3nt: TGTGCCAGCAGCCACGGGCCGGAAACCTACTACGAGCAGTACTTC
v_gene: TRBV7-2; abundance: NA; j_gene: TRBJ2-1; d_gene: TRBD1; CDR3aa: CASSLLGAGGRNEQFF; CDR3nt: TGTGCCAGCAGCTTACTAGGGGCAGGGGGAAGGAATGAGCAGTTCTTC
v_gene: TRBV12-3/TRBV12-4; abundance: NA; j_gene: TRBJ1-4; d_gene: TRBD1; CDR3aa: CASSRTGGLGKLFF; CDR3nt: TGTGCCAGCAGTCGGACAGGGGGCCTCGGAAAACTGTTTTTT
v_gene: TRBV5-1; abundance: many; j_gene: TRBJ2-1; d_gene: TRBD2; CDR3aa: CASSLSGGAFNEQFF; CDR3nt: TGCGCCAGCAGCCTTAGCGGGGGGGCCTTCAATGAGCAGTTCTTC
v_gene: TRBV7-2; abundance: few; j_gene: TRBJ1-1; d_gene: NA; CDR3aa: CASSFPSSTEAFF; CDR3nt: TGTGCCAGCAGCTTTCCAAGCAGCACTGAAGCTTTCTTT
v_gene: TRBV7-6; abundance: NA; j_gene: TRBJ2-7; d_gene: NA; CDR3aa: CASSSVTGDSYEQYF; CDR3nt: TGTGCCAGCAGCTCGGTTACAGGCGACTCCTACGAGCAGTACTTC
v_gene: TRBV11-2; abundance: many; j_gene: TRBJ2-7; d_gene: TRBD1; CDR3aa: CASSHQGAYEQYF; CDR3nt: TGTGCCAGCAGCCATCAGGGGGCCTACGAGCAGTACTTC
v_gene: TRBV14; abundance: few; j_gene: TRBJ2-3; d_gene: NA; CDR3aa: CASSQDWGVADTQYF; CDR3nt: TGTGCCAGCAGCCAAGATTGGGGCGTTGCAGATACGCAGTATTTT
v_gene: TRBV12-3/TRBV12-4; abundance: few; j_gene: TRBJ1-5; d_gene: NA; CDR3aa: CASGRALNQPQHF; CDR3nt: TGTGCCAGCGGCAGGGCCCTTAATCAGCCCCAGCATTTT
v_gene: TRBV30; abundance: few; j_gene: TRBJ2-5; d_gene: NA; CDR3aa: CAWSGRLQETQYF; CDR3nt: TGTGCCTGGAGTGGCCGTCTACAAGAGACCCAGTACTTC
v_gene: TRBV2; abundance: NA; j_gene: TRBJ1-1; d_gene: TRBD1; CDR3aa: CASSEVQGQIAFF; CDR3nt: TGTGCCAGCAGTGAGGTCCAGGGACAGATAGCTTTCTTT
v_gene: TRBV5-1; abundance: few; j_gene: TRBJ2-7; d_gene: NA; CDR3aa: CASSLVGGEAYEQYF; CDR3nt: TGCGCCAGCAGCTTGGTCGGGGGAGAGGCCTACGAGCAGTACTTC
v_gene: TRBV5-1; abundance: few; j_gene: TRBJ2-5; d_gene: TRBD1; CDR3aa: CASSTSDRDRGYPYQETQYF; CDR3nt: TGCGCCAGCAGCACCTCTGACCGGGACAGGGGCTATCCCTACCAAGAGACCCAGTACTTC
v_gene: TRBV23-1; abundance: NA; j_gene: TRBJ2-1; d_gene: TRBD2; CDR3aa: CASSQSVAGGTSSYNEQFF; CDR3nt: TGCGCCAGCAGTCAATCTGTAGCGGGGGGGACCAGCTCCTACAATGAGCAGTTCTTC
v_gene: TRBV5-1; abundance: few; j_gene: TRBJ2-7; d_gene: NA; CDR3aa: CASSPLGLRTRDHEQYF; CDR3nt: TGCGCCAGCAGCCCCCTGGGATTGCGGACTCGAGATCACGAGCAGTACTTC
v_gene: TRBV6-1; abundance: few; j_gene: TRBJ2-3; d_gene: TRBD1; CDR3aa: CASIPGGTGVDTQYF; CDR3nt: TGTGCCAGCATCCCTGGGGGGACAGGGGTAGATACGCAGTATTTT
v_gene: TRBV18; abundance: many; j_gene: TRBJ2-1; d_gene: NA; CDR3aa: CASSPGANEQFF; CDR3nt: TGCGCCAGCAGCCCCGGGGCAAATGAGCAGTTCTTC
v_gene: TRBV12-3/TRBV12-4; abundance: few; j_gene: TRBJ2-7; d_gene: TRBD1; CDR3aa: CASRNRDRGGEQYF; CDR3nt: TGTGCCAGCAGGAACCGGGACAGGGGAGGCGAGCAGTACTTC
v_gene: TRBV15; abundance: few; j_gene: TRBJ2-2; d_gene: NA; CDR3aa: CATSSYTGELFF; CDR3nt: TGTGCCACCAGCAGTTATACCGGGGAGCTGTTTTTT
v_gene: TRBV3-1; abundance: NA; j_gene: TRBJ2-2; d_gene: TRBD1; CDR3aa: CASSHRDRPNTNTGELFF; CDR3nt: TGTGCCAGCAGCCATCGGGACAGGCCTAATACGAACACCGGGGAGCTGTTTTTT
v_gene: TRBV9; abundance: NA; j_gene: TRBJ2-7; d_gene: TRBD1; CDR3aa: CASSEGDSPYEQYF; CDR3nt: TGTGCCAGCAGCGAGGGGGACAGCCCCTACGAGCAGTACTTC
v_gene: TRBV5-1; abundance: NA; j_gene: TRBJ1-4; d_gene: NA; CDR3aa: CASSLTTNEKLFF; CDR3nt: TGCGCCAGCAGCTTGACAACTAATGAAAAACTGTTTTTT
v_gene: TRBV20-1; abundance: few; j_gene: TRBJ2-4; d_gene: TRBD1; CDR3aa: CSARDGTGGGFIQYF; CDR3nt: TGCAGTGCTAGAGATGGGACAGGGGGCGGTTTCATTCAGTACTTC
v_gene: TRBV27; abundance: NA; j_gene: TRBJ1-2; d_gene: NA; CDR3aa: CASSLGSWGNYGYTF; CDR3nt: TGTGCCAGCAGTCTGGGCTCTTGGGGTAACTATGGCTACACCTTC
v_gene: TRBV20-1; abundance: NA; j_gene: TRBJ2-7; d_gene: TRBD1; CDR3aa: CSGDRGQYEQYF; CDR3nt: TGCAGTGGAGACAGGGGGCAATACGAGCAGTACTTC
v_gene: TRBV5-6; abundance: NA; j_gene: TRBJ2-1; d_gene: TRBD2; CDR3aa: CASSAPSGAYNEQFF; CDR3nt: TGTGCCAGCAGCGCCCCTAGCGGGGCCTACAATGAGCAGTTCTTC
v_gene: TRBV20-1; abundance: NA; j_gene: TRBJ1-2; d_gene: TRBD1; CDR3aa: CSARDPRGLTHGYTF; CDR3nt: TGCAGTGCTAGAGACCCCAGGGGGCTGACACATGGCTACACCTTC
v_gene: TRBV7-9; abundance: few; j_gene: TRBJ1-1; d_gene: NA; CDR3aa: CASESTTNTEAFF; CDR3nt: TGTGCCAGCGAGAGCACGACGAACACTGAAGCTTTCTTT
v_gene: TRBV12-3/TRBV12-4; abundance: few; j_gene: TRBJ2-5; d_gene: TRBD1; CDR3aa: CASSLGRGREETQYF; CDR3nt: TGTGCCAGCAGTTTAGGCAGGGGGCGCGAAGAGACCCAGTACTTC
v_gene: TRBV18; abundance: NA; j_gene: TRBJ1-2; d_gene: TRBD1; CDR3aa: CASSPLGTGDYGYTF; CDR3nt: TGTGCCAGCTCACCACTAGGGACAGGGGACTATGGCTACACCTTC
v_gene: TRBV20-1; abundance: NA; j_gene: TRBJ2-1; d_gene: NA; CDR3aa: CSARDAGLSYNEQFF; CDR3nt: TGCAGTGCTAGAGATGCGGGGCTCTCCTACAATGAGCAGTTCTTC